These 20 T cell receptor beta chains were sequenced from one sample in a study of T cells in Graves' hyperthyroidism and ophthalmopathy. Amplification of TCR beta CDR3 regions used RNA as the template. With the HTBI primer set, the TCR CDR3 went through a first round of RT-PCR. TCRdb reprocessed the multiplex PCR reads via MiXCR and lists one record per CDR3 protein. The data show around 420,000 distinct CDR3 sequences, 15% to 18% seen once. Specimen: blood. The receptors stem from a young woman with Graves' hyperthyroidism.

This clonotype has ten or more counts. The V call is TRBV4-1, the J call TRBJ1-6, with D maybe TRBD1 (5 bases). The CDR3 is 14 residues long. Germline CDR1 MGHRA, CDR2 YSYEKL. The V and J ends lost 1 base and 8 bases respectively, with 9 bases between them. The CDR3 DNA reads TGCGCCAGCAGCCAAGCGAGGGGAGATTCACCCCTCCACTTT. Translated, it gives CASSQARGDSPLHF.

This clonotype was detected only a few times. For the CDR3, the DNA is TGCAGCGTTGTGCTGGGTCGCGAGCAGTACTTC. Amino acids: CSVVLGREQYF. V and J are TRBV29-1 and TRBJ2-7; D gene uncertain. The CDR3 extends over 11 amino acids. Per germline, CDR1 SQVTM and CDR2 ANQGSEA. Deletions cut 4 bases from V and 6 bases from J, with 10 bases between.

This clonotype was recorded at least ten times. The V and J genes are TRBV2 and TRBJ2-5; D is unclear. Germline V gene data show CDR1 as SNHLY and CDR2 as FYNNEI. This CDR3 comprises 11 residues. Trimming took 1 base from V and 7 from J, leaving 4 bases between them. The DNA of the CDR3 is TGTGCCAGCAGTGAAGACGGGACCCAGTACTTC. Protein sequence: CASSEDGTQYF. The whole variable domain, filled in from reference TRBV2 and TRBJ2-5, reads EPEVTQTPSHQVTQMGQEVILRCVPISNHLYFYWYRQILGQKVEFLVSFYNNEISEKSEIFDDQFSVERPDGSNFTLKIRSTKLEDSAMYFCASSEDGTQYFGPGTRLLVL.

This clonotype occurred many times. The chain couples TRBV12-3 or TRBV12-4 to TRBJ1-4; maybe TRBD1 (6 bases). V shed 7 bases and J shed 12 bases, with 18 bases lying between them. The CDR3 is made up of 13 amino acids. Written as DNA, the CDR3 is TGTGCCAGCACAGGGTCTGGGGGCTCTGAACTGTTTTTT. Its protein is CASTGSGGSELFF.

This chain connects TRBV29-1 to TRBJ2-5, with D perhaps matching TRBD1 (6 bases). The CDR3 is 14 residues long. The V end lost 7 bases, the J end lost 1 base, and 16 bases lay between the germline ends. Germline lookup yields CDR1 SQVTM and CDR2 ANQGSEA. The CDR3 protein is CSALIWDIQETQYF. The CDR3 bases are TGCAGCGCCCTGATCTGGGACATCCAAGAGACCCAGTACTTC.

The chain uses TRBV9 and TRBJ2-3, with 8 bases lining up with TRBD1. The CDR3 extends over 15 amino acids. The germline V gene encodes CDR1 SGDLS and CDR2 YYNGEE. V trimming: 2 bases; J trimming: 4 bases; junction bases outside the gene matches: 6. This CDR3 is CASSVGTGRPDTQYF. The CDR3, as DNA: TGTGCCAGCAGCGTGGGGACAGGTCGCCCAGATACGCAGTATTTT. Full variable domain (missing parts from reference TRBV9 and TRBJ2-3): DSGVTQTPKHLITATGQRVTLRCSPRSGDLSVYWYQQSLDQGLQFLIQYYNGEERAKGNILERFSAQQFPDLHSELNLSSLELGDSALYFCASSVGTGRPDTQYFGPGTRLTVL.

With regard to this clonotype: A much larger clone is a single base away; this may be a read error. The chain carries TRBV6-1 and TRBJ1-2; 7 bases agree with TRBD1. CDR1 MNHNS and CDR2 SASEGT come from the germline V gene. J lost 3 bases, V lost 2 bases, and 9 bases had no gene match. The length of the CDR3 is 16 residues. The CDR3 loop is CASSESVLGGYYGYTF. CDR3 DNA: TGTGCCAGCAGTGAAAGCGTATTAGGGGGCTACTATGGCTACACCTTC.

This clonotype appeared many times. The chain joins TRBV18 to TRBJ2-7; TRBD2 is a possible D gene (5 bases). The CDR3 sequence is 13 residues long. The V and J ends lost 3 bases and 5 bases respectively, with 11 bases between them. Per the germline V gene, CDR1 is KGHSH and CDR2 is LQKENI. The CDR3 is CASSPASTHEQYF. CDR3 in DNA: TGTGCCAGCTCACCGGCTAGCACCCACGAGCAGTACTTC.

This clonotype was seen repeatedly, ten times or more. The chain has TRBV12-3 or TRBV12-4 and TRBJ2-3; D gene unclear. V lost 5 bases to trimming and J lost 2 bases, with 11 bases between them. The CDR3 has 14 amino acids. The CDR3 sequence is CASSTFLVTDTQYF. CDR3 DNA sequence: TGTGCCAGCAGTACCTTTCTAGTCACAGATACGCAGTATTTT.

This clonotype occurred many times. The chain recombines TRBV7-8 with TRBJ1-5; D unclear. Germline V gives CDR1 SGHVS, CDR2 FQNEAQ. V gave up 0 bases and J gave up 0 bases, with 12 bases separating them. The CDR3 is made up of 17 amino acids. The CDR3 is CASSLASGGPSNQPQHF. The CDR3 region has the DNA TGTGCCAGCAGCTTAGCCTCCGGAGGGCCTAGCAATCAGCCCCAGCATTTT.

The chain employs TRBV7-8 and TRBJ2-3; tentative D call: TRBD2 (6 bases). V lost 5 bases, J lost 1 base, and 28 bases lay in between. From germline, CDR1 is SGHVS and CDR2 FQNEAQ. The length of the CDR3 is 20 residues. The CDR3 is CASSPTSGPGGKKRTDTQYF. The CDR3 DNA sequence: TGTGCCAGCAGCCCAACGTCCGGGCCCGGCGGGAAGAAACGCACAGATACGCAGTATTTT.

About this clonotype itself: One junction end disagrees with the germline gene, perhaps due to a read error. The chain joins TRBV29-1 to TRBJ1-2, with D unresolved. The CDR3 runs to 12 residues. Germline assignment: CDR1 SQVTM and CDR2 ANQGSEA. The CDR3 DNA is TGCAGCGTTGTTTCAGCCAACTATGGCTTCACCTTC. It translates to CSVVSANYGFTF.

This clonotype has ten or more counts. The V and J genes are TRBV6-1 and TRBJ1-5, with D unclear. The CDR3 spans 13 residues. Germline-derived CDR1 and CDR2 are MNHNS and SASEGT. Trimming removed 5 bases from V and 7 bases from J, with 12 bases in between. The CDR3: CASSPIGKQPQHF. The CDR3 nucleotides are TGTGCCAGCAGTCCAATTGGGAAACAGCCCCAGCATTTT.

The chain combines TRBV27 with TRBJ2-7; D possibly matches TRBD1 or TRBD2 (5 bases each). The V and J ends lost 2 bases and 0 bases respectively, with 11 bases between them. CDR3 length equals 15 residues. Germline V gene sequence: CDR1 MNHEY, CDR2 SMNVEV (reference sequence). The CDR3 sequence: CASSLRGAGSYEQYF. The DNA for the CDR3 is TGTGCCAGCAGTTTAAGAGGGGCAGGCTCCTACGAGCAGTACTTC.

The CDR3 sequence: CASSLLTSRISGNTIYF. The CDR3 DNA sequence: TGTGCCAGCAGCTTACTGACCTCGAGAATCTCTGGAAACACCATATATTTT. The V and J genes are TRBV7-9 and TRBJ1-3; D call uncertain. The CDR3 spans 17 residues. In germline, CDR1 is SEHNR, CDR2 FQNEAQ (reference sequence). The ends were cut back, 2 bases at V and 0 bases at J, with 14 bases in the middle.

The chain is built from TRBV12-3 or TRBV12-4 and TRBJ2-5, with 14 positions matching TRBD2. The CDR3 totals 17 residues. Trimming cost V 6 bases and J 2 bases; bases outside gene matches: 8. The CDR3 sequence is CASSRTRLAGGQETQYF. Written as DNA, the CDR3 is TGTGCCAGCAGCCGGACCCGACTAGCGGGGGGGCAAGAGACCCAGTACTTC.

This clonotype is a singleton in its sample. The V call is TRBV19, the J call TRBJ1-2; TRBD1 might be the D (6 bases). This CDR3 is built from 17 residues. Germline assignment: CDR1 LNHDA and CDR2 SQIVND (reference sequence). V was clipped by 5 bases and J by 3 bases, with 22 bases between them. The DNA for the CDR3 is TGTGCCAGTAGTCTTAAACCTTACAGGGTCGGCGACTATGGCTACACCTTC. Protein: CASSLKPYRVGDYGYTF.

This clonotype appeared many times. This chain uses TRBV5-8 with TRBJ2-1; 8 bases are a match to TRBD2. CDR3 length: 16 amino acids. Germline-derived CDR1 and CDR2 are SGHTS and YDEGEE. The V gene end was trimmed by 1 base and the J gene end by 9 bases; junction bases not matched to a gene: 12. CDR3 sequence: CASSLLRTSFAGEQFF. The DNA of the CDR3 is TGTGCCAGCAGCTTGTTACGGACTAGCTTCGCGGGTGAGCAGTTCTTC.

The V call is TRBV12-5, the J call TRBJ1-2; no firm D call. V was cut by 5 bases and J by 8 bases, with 15 bases left in between. CDR1 is LGHNT, CDR2 FRNRAP, per germline. This CDR3 is built from 13 residues. The DNA of the CDR3 is TGTGCTAGTGGTGGGCGGTGGTCGAAGGGCTACACCTTC. Protein: CASGGRWSKGYTF. The complete variable domain, with remaining parts taken from reference TRBV12-5 and TRBJ1-2, reads DARVTQTPRHKVTEMGQEVTMRCQPILGHNTVFWYRQTMMQGLELLAYFRNRAPLDDSGMPKDRFSAEMPDATLATLKIQPSEPRDSAVYFCASGGRWSKGYTFGSGTRLTVV.

In this sample, this clonotype turned up many times. The rearrangement joins TRBV28 to TRBJ2-7; D is unresolved. The CDR3 consists of 12 residues. Trimming pared 8 bases from V and 2 bases from J, leaving 10 bases between. Germline V gene sequence: CDR1 MDHEN, CDR2 SYDVKM. The CDR3 protein is CASGPVAYEQYF. DNA of the CDR3: TGTGCCAGCGGGCCAGTCGCCTACGAGCAGTACTTC.